The rows below give T cell receptor beta chains drawn from one sample of a study of beta chain features in type 1 diabetes. Assay used: immunoSEQ multiplex PCR; TCRdb lists only in-frame clones, some missing. The data contain about 360,000 clones, approximately 12% of them seen just once; the ten biggest clones take up about 0.018%. The sequencing sample was made of naive CD4+ T cells from blood. All receptors derive from a man younger than 35 in good health. Each CDR3 is given with its conserved first and last residue. Each record gives: clone size, D gene, J gene, V gene, CDR3 protein, CDR3 DNA. A D gene is named only where the DNA matches it firmly. Where a row states a size, it is once, few, many or the class of an expanded clone; other rows omit it.

abundance: -
d_gene: TRBD2
j_gene: TRBJ2-3
v_gene: TRBV4-3
CDR3aa: CASSQDPGGRVDTQYF
CDR3nt: TGCGCCAGCAGCCAAGATCCGGGCGGGAGAGTAGATACGCAGTATTTT

abundance: -
d_gene: -
j_gene: TRBJ1-3
v_gene: TRBV6-5
CDR3aa: CASSYSGLGNTIYF
CDR3nt: TGTGCCAGCAGTTACTCGGGGCTAGGAAACACCATATATTTT

abundance: -
d_gene: TRBD1
j_gene: TRBJ2-7
v_gene: TRBV6-5
CDR3aa: CASSYGDSYEQYF
CDR3nt: TGTGCCAGCAGTTACGGGGACAGTTACGAGCAGTACTTC

abundance: -
d_gene: TRBD1
j_gene: TRBJ1-5
v_gene: TRBV30
CDR3aa: CAWTAGTGNQPQHF
CDR3nt: TGTGCCTGGACCGCCGGGACAGGGAATCAGCCCCAGCATTTT

abundance: -
d_gene: TRBD2
j_gene: TRBJ2-5
v_gene: TRBV7-2
CDR3aa: CASSLVGVAGAQETQYF
CDR3nt: TGTGCCAGCAGCTTAGTTGGGGTAGCGGGCGCCCAAGAGACCCAGTACTTC

abundance: few
d_gene: -
j_gene: TRBJ1-1
v_gene: TRBV20-1
CDR3aa: CSKQGNTEAFF
CDR3nt: TGCAGCAAACAGGGGAACACTGAAGCTTTCTTT

abundance: -
d_gene: TRBD1
j_gene: TRBJ1-4
v_gene: TRBV7-2
CDR3aa: CASRRQGVEEKLFF
CDR3nt: TGTGCCAGCAGGCGACAGGGGGTGGAAGAAAAACTGTTTTTT

abundance: few
d_gene: -
j_gene: TRBJ1-6
v_gene: TRBV7-2
CDR3aa: CASSVQGSPLHF
CDR3nt: TGTGCCAGCAGCGTCCAGGGTTCACCCCTCCACTTT

abundance: -
d_gene: TRBD1
j_gene: TRBJ1-6
v_gene: TRBV7-2
CDR3aa: CASSQTGGSSPLHF
CDR3nt: TGTGCCAGCAGCCAGACAGGGGGAAGCTCACCCCTCCACTTT

abundance: -
d_gene: TRBD1
j_gene: TRBJ1-4
v_gene: TRBV28
CDR3aa: CASSPQGRTGKLFF
CDR3nt: TGTGCCAGCAGTCCACAGGGGAGAACTGGGAAACTGTTTTTT

abundance: few
d_gene: -
j_gene: TRBJ2-4
v_gene: TRBV9
CDR3aa: CASTLEGLLAKNIQYF
CDR3nt: TGTGCCAGCACCCTAGAGGGTTTGTTAGCCAAAAACATTCAGTACTTC

abundance: few
d_gene: TRBD2
j_gene: TRBJ2-5
v_gene: TRBV7-3
CDR3aa: CASSLSGAQETQYF
CDR3nt: TGTGCCAGCAGTTTGAGCGGGGCCCAAGAGACCCAGTACTTC

abundance: few
d_gene: -
j_gene: TRBJ2-2
v_gene: TRBV7-3
CDR3aa: CASSLTSLGVTGELFF
CDR3nt: TGTGCCAGCAGCTTAACGTCTTTAGGGGTCACCGGGGAGCTGTTTTTT

abundance: few
d_gene: -
j_gene: TRBJ1-5
v_gene: TRBV5-6
CDR3aa: CASSPKDFSNQPQHF
CDR3nt: TGTGCCAGCAGCCCCAAGGACTTTAGCAATCAGCCCCAGCATTTT

abundance: once
d_gene: TRBD1
j_gene: TRBJ2-7
v_gene: TRBV7-9
CDR3aa: CASSPWQGAREQYF
CDR3nt: TGTGCCAGCAGTCCGTGGCAGGGGGCCAGGGAGCAGTACTTC

abundance: -
d_gene: -
j_gene: TRBJ2-3
v_gene: TRBV7-2
CDR3aa: CASSLSGTSTDTQYF
CDR3nt: TGTGCCAGCAGCTTAAGCGGGACAAGCACAGATACGCAGTATTTT

abundance: -
d_gene: TRBD2
j_gene: TRBJ2-1
v_gene: TRBV28
CDR3aa: CASTRLAGDYNEQFF
CDR3nt: TGTGCCAGCACCCGTCTAGCGGGGGATTACAATGAGCAGTTCTTC

abundance: -
d_gene: TRBD2
j_gene: TRBJ2-2
v_gene: TRBV9
CDR3aa: CASSVRAGGTGELFF
CDR3nt: TGTGCCAGCAGCGTACGAGCGGGGGGCACCGGGGAGCTGTTTTTT

abundance: -
d_gene: TRBD1
j_gene: TRBJ2-1
v_gene: TRBV9
CDR3aa: CASSPLGTGINEQFF
CDR3nt: TGTGCCAGCAGCCCCTTAGGGACAGGGATAAATGAGCAGTTCTTC

abundance: -
d_gene: TRBD1
j_gene: TRBJ2-4
v_gene: TRBV4-3
CDR3aa: CASSRSRDRKNIQYF
CDR3nt: TGCGCCAGCAGCCGATCCCGGGACAGAAAAAACATTCAGTACTTC

abundance: -
d_gene: -
j_gene: TRBJ2-1
v_gene: TRBV9
CDR3aa: CASSAATSSYNEQFF
CDR3nt: TGTGCCAGCAGCGCTGCGACAAGCTCCTACAATGAGCAGTTCTTC

abundance: -
d_gene: TRBD1
j_gene: TRBJ2-7
v_gene: TRBV5-1
CDR3aa: CASSPGTDEQYF
CDR3nt: TGCGCCAGCAGCCCTGGGACAGACGAGCAGTACTTC

abundance: -
d_gene: -
j_gene: TRBJ2-3
v_gene: TRBV7-3
CDR3aa: CASSVGLATITDTQYF
CDR3nt: TGTGCCAGCAGCGTTGGCCTAGCGACTATCACAGATACGCAGTATTTT

abundance: few
d_gene: -
j_gene: TRBJ1-2
v_gene: TRBV5-1
CDR3aa: CASSFGGNYGYTF
CDR3nt: TGCGCCAGCAGCTTCGGCGGGAACTATGGCTACACCTTC

abundance: -
d_gene: -
j_gene: TRBJ2-2
v_gene: TRBV28
CDR3aa: CASSSPSRGLHGELFF
CDR3nt: TGTGCCAGCAGTTCTCCCTCTCGAGGGCTGCACGGGGAGCTGTTTTTT

abundance: -
d_gene: -
j_gene: TRBJ1-2
v_gene: TRBV5-1
CDR3aa: CASSLAEGAWANYGYTF
CDR3nt: TGCGCCAGCAGCTTGGCTGAGGGCGCTTGGGCTAACTATGGCTACACCTTC

abundance: -
d_gene: -
j_gene: TRBJ1-2
v_gene: TRBV6-5
CDR3aa: CASSYSTGGYGYTF
CDR3nt: TGTGCCAGCAGTTACTCGACCGGGGGGTATGGCTACACCTTC

abundance: -
d_gene: -
j_gene: TRBJ1-3
v_gene: TRBV13
CDR3aa: CASSFVGNTIYF
CDR3nt: TGTGCCAGCAGCTTCGTCGGAAACACCATATATTTT

abundance: -
d_gene: TRBD2
j_gene: TRBJ2-1
v_gene: TRBV28
CDR3aa: CASSSGLPGLAGIAIEQFF
CDR3nt: TGTGCCAGCAGCTCGGGACTGCCGGGACTAGCGGGTATCGCCATTGAGCAGTTCTTC

abundance: -
d_gene: -
j_gene: TRBJ1-5
v_gene: TRBV5-4
CDR3aa: CASSHGWGQPQHF
CDR3nt: TGTGCCAGCAGTCATGGATGGGGCCAGCCCCAGCATTTT

abundance: -
d_gene: -
j_gene: TRBJ2-3
v_gene: TRBV11-1
CDR3aa: CASSLARPGTDTQYF
CDR3nt: TGTGCCAGCAGCTTAGCGCGCCCGGGCACAGATACGCAGTATTTT

abundance: few
d_gene: TRBD2
j_gene: TRBJ2-1
v_gene: TRBV9
CDR3aa: CASSDSGNSYNEQFF
CDR3nt: TGTGCCAGCAGCGATAGCGGGAACTCCTACAATGAGCAGTTCTTC

abundance: many
d_gene: -
j_gene: TRBJ2-2
v_gene: TRBV30
CDR3aa: CAWSVQYTGELFF
CDR3nt: TGTGCCTGGAGTGTGCAGTACACCGGGGAGCTGTTTTTT

abundance: -
d_gene: TRBD2
j_gene: TRBJ2-1
v_gene: TRBV5-1
CDR3aa: CASSLGTSGGAEQFF
CDR3nt: TGCGCCAGCAGCTTGGGGACTAGCGGGGGGGCTGAGCAGTTCTTC

abundance: many
d_gene: -
j_gene: TRBJ2-3
v_gene: TRBV18
CDR3aa: CASSLSGRRSDTQYF
CDR3nt: TGTGCCAGCTCACTCTCGGGGAGGAGATCTGATACGCAGTATTTT

abundance: few
d_gene: -
j_gene: TRBJ1-2
v_gene: TRBV28
CDR3aa: CASTNGHRDSNYGYTF
CDR3nt: TGTGCCAGCACGAATGGACACCGAGATTCTAACTATGGCTACACCTTC

abundance: -
d_gene: TRBD2
j_gene: TRBJ2-7
v_gene: TRBV6-6
CDR3aa: CASSYPAGGSDEQYF
CDR3nt: TGTGCCAGCAGTTACCCAGCGGGAGGTTCGGACGAGCAGTACTTC

abundance: few
d_gene: TRBD1
j_gene: TRBJ2-7
v_gene: TRBV7-9
CDR3aa: CASTRDSLHEQYF
CDR3nt: TGTGCCAGCACCCGGGACAGCCTCCACGAGCAGTACTTC

abundance: -
d_gene: TRBD2
j_gene: TRBJ2-3
v_gene: TRBV7-9
CDR3aa: CASSLGLAIADTQYF
CDR3nt: TGTGCCAGCAGCTTAGGACTAGCAATCGCAGATACGCAGTATTTT

abundance: few
d_gene: TRBD1
j_gene: TRBJ1-2
v_gene: TRBV25-1
CDR3aa: CASSETGLRGYTF
CDR3nt: TGTGCCAGCAGCGAGACAGGGCTGAGGGGCTACACCTTC

abundance: few
d_gene: TRBD1
j_gene: TRBJ1-5
v_gene: TRBV30
CDR3aa: CAWAGQLNQPQHF
CDR3nt: TGTGCCTGGGCGGGACAGCTAAATCAGCCCCAGCATTTT

abundance: -
d_gene: -
j_gene: TRBJ2-7
v_gene: TRBV7-3
CDR3aa: CASSSSPGLEQYF
CDR3nt: TGTGCCAGCAGCTCTAGCCCGGGACTCGAGCAGTACTTC

abundance: -
d_gene: TRBD1
j_gene: TRBJ1-1
v_gene: TRBV30
CDR3aa: CAWSSGQAPEAFF
CDR3nt: TGTGCCTGGAGTAGCGGACAGGCCCCTGAAGCTTTCTTT

abundance: -
d_gene: TRBD2
j_gene: TRBJ2-1
v_gene: TRBV28
CDR3aa: CATTRLAGGRYNEQFF
CDR3nt: TGTGCCACTACCCGCTTAGCGGGAGGGAGGTACAATGAGCAGTTCTTC

abundance: -
d_gene: -
j_gene: TRBJ1-1
v_gene: TRBV19
CDR3aa: CASSPARGHTEAFF
CDR3nt: TGTGCCAGTAGTCCCGCCAGGGGCCACACTGAAGCTTTCTTT

abundance: -
d_gene: -
j_gene: TRBJ2-5
v_gene: TRBV6-5
CDR3aa: CASSYMAVKKTQYF
CDR3nt: TGTGCCAGCAGTTACATGGCAGTCAAGAAGACCCAGTACTTC

abundance: -
d_gene: -
j_gene: TRBJ1-2
v_gene: TRBV2
CDR3aa: CASSQQGHGYTF
CDR3nt: TGTGCCAGCAGCCAACAGGGCCATGGCTACACCTTC

abundance: few
d_gene: TRBD2
j_gene: TRBJ2-1
v_gene: TRBV6-1
CDR3aa: CASSEGTSGYNEQFF
CDR3nt: TGTGCCAGCAGTGAAGGCACTAGCGGATACAATGAGCAGTTCTTC

abundance: -
d_gene: -
j_gene: TRBJ2-1
v_gene: TRBV25-1
CDR3aa: CASSVNSYNEQFF
CDR3nt: TGTGCCAGCAGTGTCAACTCCTACAATGAGCAGTTCTTC

abundance: few
d_gene: -
j_gene: TRBJ1-3
v_gene: TRBV29-1
CDR3aa: CSVSRDTVSGNTIYF
CDR3nt: TGCAGCGTTTCCCGGGACACAGTTTCTGGAAACACCATATATTTT

abundance: -
d_gene: -
j_gene: TRBJ2-1
v_gene: TRBV7-9
CDR3aa: CASSLVASEQFF
CDR3nt: TGTGCCAGCAGCTTAGTGGCCAGTGAGCAGTTCTTC

abundance: -
d_gene: -
j_gene: TRBJ2-7
v_gene: TRBV11-2
CDR3aa: CASSLLRRVREQYF
CDR3nt: TGTGCCAGCAGCTTACTTCGACGGGTTCGCGAGCAGTACTTC

abundance: few
d_gene: -
j_gene: TRBJ2-1
v_gene: TRBV2
CDR3aa: CATSPVTGNEQFF
CDR3nt: TGTGCCACCTCCCCCGTAACGGGCAATGAGCAGTTCTTC

abundance: -
d_gene: TRBD2
j_gene: TRBJ2-3
v_gene: TRBV14
CDR3aa: CASSQDQLAGSIYTDTQYF
CDR3nt: TGTGCCAGCAGCCAAGATCAACTAGCGGGGTCGATTTACACAGATACGCAGTATTTT